The T cell receptor beta chain described here comes from a study of OX40 agonist ivuxolimab in advanced cancers. The germline gives CDR1 LGHNA, CDR2 YSLEER. Between the trimmed V and J ends, which lost 0 bases and 3 bases, there was a span of 8 bases. This CDR3 region has 15 residues. To note about this clone: Antigen unknown.

Study results and limitations: There was clonal expansion of CD4+ and CD8+ blood T cells by week 6 at 0.1 to 3.0 mg/kg.

Assay: immunoSEQ multiplex PCR; the TCRdb copy retains only in-frame clones and omits some. Among tens of thousands of clones, 80% to 95% were seen once, and the ten largest hold around 0.43%. The chain links TRBV4-3 to TRBJ2-2; D might be TRBD1 (5 bases). This receptor was obtained from an adult with an advanced solid tumor such as melanoma, head and neck, liver or kidney cancer. The sequencing used CD4+ or CD8+ T cells sorted from blood, collected in a trial of the OX40 agonist ivuxolimab. The chain's CDR3 is CASSQDQGYTGELFF. The CDR3 region has the DNA TGCGCCAGCAGCCAAGATCAGGGTTACACCGGGGAGCTGTTTTTT.